One sample yielded the 3 T cell receptor beta chains listed below, sequenced in a study of shared clonotypes between healthy human individuals. Repertoires were generated with immunoSEQ multiplex PCR, while TCRdb's copy carries only in-frame clones and drops some. Here the sample spans fewer than 1.6 million clones, around 98.5% being singletons. Material: naive CD4+ T cells sorted from blood. Subset: CD45RA+ positively selected. These TCRs come from a man aged 25-45 years in good health.

This sequence joins TRBV7-9 and TRBJ1-2; 8 positions agree with TRBD1. The germline gives CDR1 SEHNR, CDR2 FQNEAQ (reference sequence). CDR3 length: 15 residues. Losses at the gene ends were 1 base for V and 9 bases for J; bases not matched to a gene: 10. CDR3 sequence reads: CASSLGGGTGIRYTF. The CDR3 DNA is TGTGCCAGCAGCTTAGGTGGGGGGACAGGCATTCGCTACACCTTC.

Concerning this clone: A junction end diverges from the germline sequence, so it may reflect a read error. The chain joins TRBV7-9 to TRBJ2-7; 9 bases match TRBD2. Germline V gene sequence: CDR1 SEHNR, CDR2 FQNEAQ (reference sequence). CDR3 length: 13 amino acids. The CDR3 here is CASSLDWAGGLAF. The CDR3 DNA follows: TGTGCCAGCAGCTTAGATTGGGCGGGAGGGCTCGCCTTC.

The chain recombines TRBV4-3 with TRBJ1-3; no firm D call. Trimming took off 2 bases at V and 0 bases at J, with 14 bases between the two ends. Germline V gene data show CDR1 as LGHNA and CDR2 as YSLEER. There are 17 residues in the CDR3. The CDR3 nucleotides read TGCGCCAGCAGCCAATTTTTGGGAAGGGTCTCTGGAAACACCATATATTTT. Translated: CASSQFLGRVSGNTIYF.